The 26 T cell receptor beta chains listed next were all sequenced from one sample in a study of Graves' ophthalmopathy and Graves' hyperthyroidism. The TCR beta CDR3 regions underwent amplification from RNA transcripts. RT-PCR in the first round used HTBI primers; a second-round multiplex PCR followed. TCRdb independently ran MiXCR on the multiplex PCR reads; one entry per CDR3 protein. The data show around 1,200,000 distinct CDR3 sequences, 36% seen once. The source material was peripheral blood or thyroid tissue (not recorded which). The receptors come from an adult man with Graves' hyperthyroidism.

The rearrangement links TRBV7-9 to TRBJ1-2, with 8 bases fitting TRBD1. Unmatched junction bases numbered 7, after V lost 3 bases and J lost 4 bases. The CDR3 is 15 residues long. Germline CDR1 reads SEHNR; CDR2 reads FQNEAQ (reference sequence). The CDR3, as DNA: TGTGCCAGCAGCTTTGGACAGGGCGGCGGCTATGGCTACACCTTC. Its protein product is CASSFGQGGGYGYTF.

Many counts were recorded for this clonotype. V and J are TRBV15 and TRBJ2-5, with 11 bases that match TRBD1. Germline V lookup: CDR1 LNHNV, CDR2 YYDKDF (reference sequence). V trimming: 4 bases; J trimming: 5 bases; junction bases outside the gene matches: 3. The CDR3 spans 14 residues. The CDR3: CATSKDRGLETQYF. CDR3 in DNA: TGTGCCACCAGCAAGGACAGGGGGCTTGAGACCCAGTACTTC.

This clonotype has at least ten counts. The chain recombines TRBV4-1 with TRBJ2-7, with D unresolved. CDR3 length: 13 residues. V lost 2 bases, J lost 0 bases, and 5 bases lay in between. Germline lookup yields CDR1 MGHRA and CDR2 YSYEKL. This CDR3 reads CASSQQSSYEQYF. CDR3 DNA sequence: TGCGCCAGCAGCCAACAGAGCTCCTACGAGCAGTACTTC.

The rearrangement uses TRBV7-2 and TRBJ2-5, with 7 bases fitting TRBD1. V lost 2 bases and J lost 3; bases outside the gene matches: 6. The CDR3 totals 15 residues. Germline CDR1 reads SGHTA; CDR2 reads FQGNSA. CDR3 loop: CASSLRATGKETQYF. The CDR3 DNA follows: TGTGCCAGCAGCTTAAGGGCGACAGGGAAAGAGACCCAGTACTTC.

This clonotype was recorded at least ten times. The chain has TRBV29-1 and TRBJ2-5; TRBD2 matches at 12 bases. The CDR3 extends over 17 amino acids. V gave up 6 bases and J gave up 2 bases; unmatched junction bases: 13. Germline assignment: CDR1 SQVTM and CDR2 ANQGSEA. The CDR3 spells CSVARLAGALGQETQYF. CDR3 coding DNA: TGCAGCGTAGCGAGACTAGCGGGAGCACTTGGACAAGAGACCCAGTACTTC.

This chain connects TRBV7-9 to TRBJ2-7; D might be TRBD2 (6 bases). CDR1 and CDR2 (germline): SEHNR, FQNEAQ (reference sequence). The CDR3 is made up of 13 amino acids. V lost 4 bases and J 4 bases, leaving 11 bases between the germline ends. The CDR3 region is CASSWTGRYEQYF. CDR3 nucleotides: TGTGCCAGCAGCTGGACCGGGAGATACGAGCAGTACTTC.

This clonotype has at least ten counts. V gene TRBV13 combines with J gene TRBJ2-7; 7 nucleotides agree with TRBD2. After removal of 0 bases from V and 1 base from J, the junction contained 9 bases not matched to a gene. Germline V gene sequence: CDR1 PRHDT, CDR2 FYEKMQ (reference sequence). The CDR3 is made up of 17 amino acids. The CDR3 region is CASSLGPGGGKSYEQYF. In DNA, the CDR3 is TGTGCCAGCAGCTTAGGCCCGGGGGGAGGAAAGTCCTACGAGCAGTACTTC. Drawing the rest from reference TRBV13 and TRBJ2-7, the complete variable domain is AAGVIQSPRHLIKEKRETATLKCYPIPRHDTVYWYQQGPGQDPQFLISFYEKMQSDKGSIPDRFSAQQFSDYHSELNMSSLELGDSALYFCASSLGPGGGKSYEQYFGPGTRLTVT.

This clonotype appeared a single time. V gene TRBV10-3 combines with J gene TRBJ2-7; TRBD1 matches at 8 bases. The CDR3 sequence is 13 residues long. Germline CDR1 is ENHRY and CDR2 is SYGVKD. The J segment lost 6 bases and the V segment lost 7 bases, leaving 8 bases of the junction unmatched. The DNA of the CDR3 is TGTGCCATCATTGGACAGGGCCCTCTCGAGCAGTACTTC. This sequence encodes CAIIGQGPLEQYF.

This clonotype has a handful of counts. The rearrangement links TRBV12-3 or TRBV12-4 to TRBJ2-7, with 9 positions matching TRBD1. This CDR3 spans 16 amino acids. Unmatched junction bases numbered 12, after V lost 3 bases and J lost 6 bases. For the CDR3, the DNA is TGTGCCAGCAGTTTTAGTGGGTACAGGGGGCTTGCCGAGCAGTACTTC. It codes for CASSFSGYRGLAEQYF.

This chain links TRBV4-3 with TRBJ1-4; D is perhaps TRBD1 (6 bases). Per germline, CDR1 LGHNA and CDR2 YSLEER. The V end lost 0 bases, the J end lost 7 bases, and 12 bases lay between the germline ends. This CDR3 contains 15 residues. This CDR3 is CASSQDRDIREKLFF. DNA of the CDR3: TGCGCCAGCAGCCAAGATCGGGACATTCGTGAAAAACTGTTTTTT.

The gene calls are TRBV10-3 and TRBJ2-5; tentative D call: TRBD2 (5 bases). The CDR3 has 15 residues. V gave up 6 bases and J gave up 4 bases, with 18 bases separating them. Germline V CDR1 and CDR2: ENHRY, SYGVKD. The CDR3 here is CAISQLNLAGETQYF. As DNA, the CDR3 is TGTGCCATCAGCCAACTCAATCTAGCCGGAGAGACCCAGTACTTC.

At least ten counts were recorded for this clonotype. The chain carries TRBV6-6 and TRBJ1-1; possible D gene TRBD1, 6 bases. This CDR3 spans 14 amino acids. Germline V gene sequence: CDR1 MNHNY, CDR2 SVGAGI (reference sequence). V was trimmed by 5 bases and J by 1 base, leaving 11 bases between them. Written as DNA, the CDR3 is TGTGCCAGCAGTGCCCCGGGACAGAACACTGAAGCTTTCTTT. Encoded protein: CASSAPGQNTEAFF.

This clonotype occurred many times. The J gene is TRBJ1-2, the V gene TRBV7-2; 10 bases align to TRBD1. The V and J ends lost 3 bases and 0 bases, in that order; junction bases with no gene match: 7. The CDR3 spans 17 residues. Germline CDR1 and CDR2: SGHTA and FQGNSA. Written as DNA, the CDR3 is TGTGCCAGCAGCTTCGTCTTGGGACAGGGGACTAACTATGGCTACACCTTC. Protein product: CASSFVLGQGTNYGYTF.

This clonotype showed up just a few times. J is TRBJ2-7 and V is TRBV7-2, with TRBD2 matching over 8 bases. Germline CDR1 is SGHTA and CDR2 is FQGNSA. This CDR3 spans 16 amino acids. V was clipped by 5 bases and J by 1 base; unmatched bases: 10. The CDR3 DNA follows: TGTGCCAGCAGCCACCTGTCCGGGGGGGAATCCTACGAGCAGTACTTC. This gives the protein CASSHLSGGESYEQYF.

The rearrangement joins TRBV25-1 to TRBJ2-5; D remains ambiguous. Germline loops: CDR1 MGHDK, CDR2 SYGVNS. The CDR3 covers 14 residues. V lost 3 bases and J lost 3, with 11 bases in between. The CDR3 is CASSDLEAEETQYF. DNA of the CDR3: TGTGCCAGCAGTGATCTGGAAGCAGAAGAGACCCAGTACTTC.

The chain has TRBV4-3 and TRBJ2-7; perhaps TRBD1 as D (7 bases). V lost 0 bases and J lost 7, with 16 bases in between. Germline CDR1 is LGHNA and CDR2 is YSLEER. The CDR3 is 15 residues long. CDR3 DNA: TGCGCCAGCAGCCAAGATATTGGAGCAGGGGGGGAGCAGTACTTC. Its translation is CASSQDIGAGGEQYF.

This clonotype was recorded at least ten times. The chain has TRBV7-9 and TRBJ2-5; TRBD2 matches at 11 bases. This CDR3 comprises 17 residues. Losses at the gene ends were 5 bases for V and 2 bases for J; bases not matched to a gene: 10. CDR1 SEHNR and CDR2 FQNEAQ come from the germline V gene (reference sequence). The CDR3: CASSPSDSGRGQETQYF. In DNA form, the CDR3 reads TGTGCCAGCAGCCCCTCGGATAGCGGGAGGGGGCAAGAGACCCAGTACTTC.

In this sample, this clonotype turned up a few times. This chain uses TRBV20-1 with TRBJ2-7, with 10 bases aligning to TRBD1. CDR1 and CDR2 (germline): DFQATT, SNEGSKA (reference sequence). The length of the CDR3 is 13 residues. Trimming cost V 6 bases and J 1 base; bases outside gene matches: 3. DNA of the CDR3: TGCAGTGCGTGGACAGGGGGATCCTACGAGCAGTACTTC. This translates into CSAWTGGSYEQYF.

This clonotype has more than one count but fewer than ten. The chain carries TRBV30 and TRBJ1-1; D may be TRBD1 (5 bases). Per germline, CDR1 GTSNPN and CDR2 SVGIG (reference sequence). The ends were cut back, 4 bases at V and 0 bases at J, with 12 bases in the middle. The CDR3 runs to 14 residues. The CDR3 nucleotides are TGTGCCTGGACCCCGGGACCGGTGAACACTGAAGCTTTCTTT. Protein: CAWTPGPVNTEAFF.

The chain employs TRBV5-4 and TRBJ2-2, with 8 positions matching TRBD1. CDR1 and CDR2 from the germline V gene are SGHNT and YYREEE (reference sequence). The CDR3 has 16 residues. Germline trimming cut 4 bases from V and 1 base from J; bases unmatched to any gene: 6. The CDR3 DNA reads TGTGCCAGCAGCACCCGACAGGGGATGAACACCGGGGAGCTGTTTTTT. Translating it yields CASSTRQGMNTGELFF.

This chain connects TRBV29-1 to TRBJ2-5; 8 bases map to TRBD2. From germline, CDR1 is SQVTM and CDR2 ANQGSEA. The CDR3 extends over 14 amino acids. The trim removed 5 bases at V and 5 bases at J, leaving 10 bases unmatched. CDR3 sequence (DNA): TGCAGCGTTCGGGGGGGATCGGGGACTGAGACCCAGTACTTC. Translation gives CSVRGGSGTETQYF.

This clonotype was recorded many times. The chain has TRBV29-1 and TRBJ2-5; D perhaps matches TRBD1 (5 bases). The CDR3 extends over 14 amino acids. Between the trimmed V and J ends, which lost 3 bases and 5 bases, there was a span of 16 bases. Germline lookup yields CDR1 SQVTM and CDR2 ANQGSEA. CDR3: CSVDPGWGGETQYF. Here the CDR3 DNA reads TGCAGCGTTGATCCTGGGTGGGGCGGTGAGACCCAGTACTTC.

This clonotype was detected ten times or more. The genes are TRBV7-8 and TRBJ1-6, with a tentative D call TRBD1 (6 bases). V was shortened by 6 bases and J by 10 bases, with 19 bases between the two germline ends. The germline V gene has CDR1 SGHVS and CDR2 FQNEAQ. This CDR3 contains 15 residues. The CDR3 protein is CASSLAIRGRSPLHF. The CDR3 coding sequence is TGTGCCAGCAGTCTCGCAATCAGGGGCCGATCACCCCTCCACTTT.

In its sample, this clonotype was seen a few times. CDR3 residues: CASSGLGLYGTGELFF. The DNA for the CDR3 is TGTGCCAGCAGCGGGCTAGGCCTCTATGGCACCGGGGAGCTGTTTTTT. The rearrangement links TRBV5-4 to TRBJ2-2; D not certain. Deletions cut 4 bases from V and 4 bases from J, with 17 bases between. Germline V gives CDR1 SGHNT, CDR2 YYREEE (reference sequence). This CDR3 is 16 amino acids long. The full variable domain, completed using reference TRBV5-4 and TRBJ2-2, is ETGVTQSPTHLIKTRGQQVTLRCSSQSGHNTVSWYQQALGQGPQFIFQYYREEENGRGNFPPRFSGLQFPNYSSELNVNALELDDSALYLCASSGLGLYGTGELFFGEGSRLTVL.

The genes are TRBV9 and TRBJ2-5, with unresolved D. The V gene lost 0 bases and the J gene lost 1 base, with 13 bases spanning the gap. CDR1 and CDR2 from the germline V gene are SGDLS and YYNGEE. The CDR3 runs to 16 residues. The CDR3 reads CASSVDGYQPQETQYF. The CDR3 DNA follows: TGTGCCAGCAGCGTAGACGGTTATCAGCCCCAAGAGACCCAGTACTTC. The variable domain in full, completed from reference TRBV9 and TRBJ2-5, reads DSGVTQTPKHLITATGQRVTLRCSPRSGDLSVYWYQQSLDQGLQFLIQYYNGEERAKGNILERFSAQQFPDLHSELNLSSLELGDSALYFCASSVDGYQPQETQYFGPGTRLLVL.

This clonotype was counted ten times or more. The chain is built from TRBV20-1 and TRBJ1-5, with no clear D. This CDR3 is built from 14 residues. The V gene's germline CDR1 is DFQATT and CDR2 SNEGSKA (reference sequence). Trimming took off 3 bases at V and 0 bases at J, with 9 bases between the two ends. The CDR3 here is CSASMADSNQPQHF. For the CDR3, the DNA is TGCAGTGCTAGTATGGCAGATAGCAATCAGCCCCAGCATTTT.